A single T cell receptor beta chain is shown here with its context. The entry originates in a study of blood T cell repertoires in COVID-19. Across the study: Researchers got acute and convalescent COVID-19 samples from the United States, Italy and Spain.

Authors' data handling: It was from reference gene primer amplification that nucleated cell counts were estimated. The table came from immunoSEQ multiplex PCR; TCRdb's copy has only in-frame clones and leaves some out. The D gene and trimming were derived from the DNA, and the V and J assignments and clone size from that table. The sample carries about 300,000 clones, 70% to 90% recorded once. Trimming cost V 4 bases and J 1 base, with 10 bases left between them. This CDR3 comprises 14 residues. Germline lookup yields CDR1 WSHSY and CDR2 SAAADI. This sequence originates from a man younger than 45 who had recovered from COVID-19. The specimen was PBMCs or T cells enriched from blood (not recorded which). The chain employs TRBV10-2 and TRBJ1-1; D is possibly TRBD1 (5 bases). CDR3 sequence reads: CASSGQGRNTEAFF. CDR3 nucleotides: TGCGCCAGCAGTGGTCAGGGCAGGAACACTGAAGCTTTCTTT.